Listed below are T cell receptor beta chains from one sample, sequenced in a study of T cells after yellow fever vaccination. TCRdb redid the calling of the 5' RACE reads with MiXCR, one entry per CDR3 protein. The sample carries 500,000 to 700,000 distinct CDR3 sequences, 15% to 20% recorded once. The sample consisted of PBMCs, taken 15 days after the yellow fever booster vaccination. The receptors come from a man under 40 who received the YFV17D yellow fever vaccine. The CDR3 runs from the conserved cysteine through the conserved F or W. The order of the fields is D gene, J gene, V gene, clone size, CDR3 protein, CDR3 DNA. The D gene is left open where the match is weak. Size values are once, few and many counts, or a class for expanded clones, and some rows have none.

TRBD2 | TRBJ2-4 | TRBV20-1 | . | CSAHLAGGPGSAKNIQYF | TGCAGTGCCCATCTAGCGGGAGGGCCTGGTTCTGCCAAAAACATTCAGTACTTC
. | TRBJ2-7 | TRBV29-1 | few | CSVQAGSYEQYF | TGCAGCGTTCAGGCCGGGTCCTACGAGCAGTACTTC
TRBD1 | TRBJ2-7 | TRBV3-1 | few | CASSQGQYIYEQYF | TGTGCCAGCAGCCAGGGACAGTACATTTACGAGCAGTACTTC
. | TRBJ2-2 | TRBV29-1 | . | CSVLSGTNTGELFF | TGCAGCGTTTTGTCGGGGACGAACACCGGGGAGCTGTTTTTT
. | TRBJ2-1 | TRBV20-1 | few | CSASHLRASSYNEQFF | TGCAGTGCTAGCCACCTCAGGGCTTCCTCCTACAATGAGCAGTTCTTC
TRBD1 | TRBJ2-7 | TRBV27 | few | CASRRQTGPYEQYF | TGTGCCAGCAGACGCCAGACAGGGCCCTACGAGCAGTACTTC
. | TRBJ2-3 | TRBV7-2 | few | CASSLKTSGGDTQYF | TGTGCCAGCAGCTTAAAGACTAGTGGGGGAGATACGCAGTATTTT
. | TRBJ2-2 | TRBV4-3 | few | CASSSQPPGNTGELFF | TGCGCCAGCAGCTCCCAACCCCCGGGGAACACCGGGGAGCTGTTTTTT
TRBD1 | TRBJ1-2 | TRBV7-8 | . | CASSPQGVRYGYTF | TGTGCCAGCAGCCCCCAGGGGGTACGGTATGGCTACACCTTC
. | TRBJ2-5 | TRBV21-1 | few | CASSSSRDRRGETQYF | TGTGCCAGCAGCTCCTCTCGGGACAGGCGAGGGGAGACCCAGTACTTC
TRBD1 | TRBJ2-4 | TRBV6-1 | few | CASTLGDRGLAKNIQYF | TGTGCCAGCACCCTTGGTGACAGGGGCCTAGCCAAAAACATTCAGTACTTC
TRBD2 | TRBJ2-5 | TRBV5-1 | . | CASSEGLAGPETQYF | TGCGCCAGCTCTGAGGGACTAGCGGGACCGGAGACCCAGTACTTC
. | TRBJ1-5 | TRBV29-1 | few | CSVEDPGRGITNQPQHF | TGCAGCGTTGAAGATCCCGGCAGGGGTATAACAAATCAGCCCCAGCATTTT
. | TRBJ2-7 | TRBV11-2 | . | CASSSNLGWDEQYF | TGTGCCAGCAGCTCCAACTTGGGGTGGGACGAGCAGTACTTC
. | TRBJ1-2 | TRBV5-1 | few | CASSADSMGGYTF | TGCGCCAGCAGCGCCGACTCGATGGGCGGCTACACCTTC
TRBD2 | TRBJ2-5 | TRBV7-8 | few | CASSLGLAEAQETQYF | TGTGCCAGCAGCTTGGGACTAGCGGAGGCGCAAGAGACCCAGTACTTC
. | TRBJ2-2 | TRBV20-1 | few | CSASRQRDGELFF | TGCAGTGCTAGTAGGCAACGCGACGGGGAGCTGTTTTTT
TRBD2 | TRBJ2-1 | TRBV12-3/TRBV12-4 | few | CASSAGTSEVEQFF | TGTGCCAGCAGTGCCGGGACTAGCGAGGTTGAGCAGTTCTTC
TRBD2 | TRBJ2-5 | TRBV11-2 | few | CASSLIAGAVDTIQETQYF | TGTGCCAGCAGCTTAATAGCGGGAGCGGTCGACACAATCCAAGAGACCCAGTACTTC
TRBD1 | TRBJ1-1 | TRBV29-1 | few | CSVEGDRSTEAFF | TGCAGCGTTGAGGGGGACAGGTCCACTGAAGCTTTCTTT
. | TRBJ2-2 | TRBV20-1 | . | CSAREGVTGELFF | TGCAGTGCTAGAGAGGGCGTGACCGGGGAGCTGTTTTTT
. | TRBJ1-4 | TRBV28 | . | CASRTNEKLFF | TGTGCCTCAAGAACTAATGAAAAACTGTTTTTT
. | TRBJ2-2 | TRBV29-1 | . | CSVGSNRENTGELFF | TGCAGCGTTGGAAGTAACAGGGAGAACACCGGGGAGCTGTTTTTT
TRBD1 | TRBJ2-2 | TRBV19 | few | CASQRQGAVGTGELFF | TGTGCCAGTCAAAGACAGGGGGCAGTGGGCACCGGGGAGCTGTTTTTT
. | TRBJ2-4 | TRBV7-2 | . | CASSLAGSGSRNIQYF | TGTGCCAGCAGCTTAGCAGGTAGCGGTTCGCGAAACATTCAGTACTTC
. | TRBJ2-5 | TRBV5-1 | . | CASSFEGMAETQYF | TGCGCCAGCAGCTTCGAGGGAATGGCGGAGACCCAGTACTTC
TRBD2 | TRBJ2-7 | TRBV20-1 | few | CSGSSMGGFEQYF | TGCAGTGGTAGCAGCATGGGGGGGTTCGAGCAGTACTTC
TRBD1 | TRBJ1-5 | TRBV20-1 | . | CSARQGSRNQPQHF | TGCAGTGCGAGACAGGGCTCTCGCAATCAGCCCCAGCATTTT
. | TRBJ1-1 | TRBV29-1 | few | CSTRNTEAFF | TGCAGCACGCGCAACACTGAAGCTTTCTTT
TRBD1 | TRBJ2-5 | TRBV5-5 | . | CASSFPGGDETQYF | TGTGCCAGCAGCTTCCCAGGGGGTGACGAGACCCAGTACTTC
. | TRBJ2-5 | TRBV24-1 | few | CATSLGLVGTQYF | TGTGCCACCAGTCTGGGGTTGGTGGGGACCCAGTACTTC
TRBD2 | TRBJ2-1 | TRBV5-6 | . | CASSLGGLAGINEQFF | TGTGCCAGCAGCTTGGGAGGTCTAGCGGGAATTAATGAGCAGTTCTTC
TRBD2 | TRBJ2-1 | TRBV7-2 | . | CASSLRREYYNVQFF | TGTGCCAGCAGCTTGAGGCGGGAGTACTACAATGTGCAGTTCTTC
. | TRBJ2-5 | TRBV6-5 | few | CASSYPAGALQETQYF | TGTGCCAGCAGTTACCCGGCGGGGGCCCTCCAAGAGACCCAGTACTTC
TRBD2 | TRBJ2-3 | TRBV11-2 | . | CAGSQRGKSDTQYF | TGTGCCGGCAGTCAGCGGGGGAAGAGCGATACGCAGTATTTT
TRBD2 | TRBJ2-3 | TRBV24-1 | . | CATRPGSRTSGDYTDTQYF | TGTGCCACCAGACCCGGAAGTAGGACTAGCGGAGACTACACAGATACGCAGTATTTT
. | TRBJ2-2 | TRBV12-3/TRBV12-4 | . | CASSLAEAGELFF | TGTGCCAGCAGTTTAGCGGAGGCCGGGGAGCTGTTTTTT
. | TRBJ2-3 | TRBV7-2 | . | CASSLSRGAGTDTQYF | TGTGCCAGCAGCCTCTCTCGTGGGGCCGGTACAGATACGCAGTATTTT
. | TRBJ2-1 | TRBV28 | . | CAVLTASSYNEQFF | TGTGCCGTCCTGACAGCGAGCTCCTACAATGAGCAGTTCTTC
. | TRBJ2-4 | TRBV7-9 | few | CASSLGTLWEDIQYF | TGTGCCAGCAGCTTAGGGACGCTCTGGGAAGACATTCAGTACTTC
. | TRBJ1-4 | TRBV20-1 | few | CSASTATNEKLFF | TGCAGTGCTAGCACAGCTACTAATGAAAAACTGTTTTTT
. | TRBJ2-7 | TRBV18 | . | CASSPPLRGEQYF | TGTGCCAGCTCACCACCTTTAAGGGGCGAGCAGTACTTC
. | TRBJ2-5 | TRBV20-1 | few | CSAAARGETQYF | TGCAGTGCTGCCGCCAGAGGGGAGACCCAGTACTTC
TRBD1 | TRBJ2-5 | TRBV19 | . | CASSIDRGETQYF | TGTGCCAGTAGTATCGACAGGGGAGAGACCCAGTACTTC
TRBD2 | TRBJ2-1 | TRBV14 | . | CASSQDRTSFDHDEQFF | TGTGCCAGCAGCCAAGATCGGACTAGCTTCGATCACGATGAGCAGTTCTTC
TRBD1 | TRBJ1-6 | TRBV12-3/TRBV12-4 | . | CASRTGANSPLHF | TGTGCCAGCAGGACAGGGGCGAATTCACCCCTCCACTTT
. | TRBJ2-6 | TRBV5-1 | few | CASSLGQGGPGANVLTF | TGCGCCAGCAGCTTGGGTCAGGGCGGGCCTGGGGCCAACGTCCTGACTTTC
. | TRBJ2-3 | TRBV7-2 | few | CASTAGALGAQYF | TGTGCCAGCACCGCCGGTGCCTTAGGTGCGCAGTATTTT
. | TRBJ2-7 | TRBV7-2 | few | CASSPTGKSSYEQYF | TGTGCCAGCAGCCCAACCGGGAAAAGCTCCTACGAGCAGTACTTC
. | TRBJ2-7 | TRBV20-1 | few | CSAYDYRDLGHEQYF | TGCAGTGCGTACGATTACAGGGACCTTGGGCACGAGCAGTACTTC
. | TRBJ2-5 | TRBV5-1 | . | CASSLGGDQETQYF | TGCGCCAGCAGCTTGGGGGGTGACCAAGAGACCCAGTACTTC
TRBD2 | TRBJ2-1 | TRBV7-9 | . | CASSFGGSIDEQFF | TGTGCCAGCAGCTTTGGCGGGAGTATAGATGAGCAGTTCTTC
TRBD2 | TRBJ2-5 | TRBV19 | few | CASSMFTSGRPETQYF | TGTGCCAGTAGTATGTTCACTAGCGGGAGACCGGAGACCCAGTACTTC